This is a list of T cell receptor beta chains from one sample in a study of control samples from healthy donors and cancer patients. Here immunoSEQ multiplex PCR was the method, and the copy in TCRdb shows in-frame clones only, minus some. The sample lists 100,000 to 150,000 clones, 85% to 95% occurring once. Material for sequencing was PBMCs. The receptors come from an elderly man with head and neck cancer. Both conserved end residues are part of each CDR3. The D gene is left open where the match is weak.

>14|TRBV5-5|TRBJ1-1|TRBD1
CASRAGQKNTEAFF
TGTGCCAGCAGAGCGGGACAGAAGAACACTGAAGCTTTCTTT
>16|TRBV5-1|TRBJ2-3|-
CASQLGPSFISDTQYF
TGCGCCAGCCAGCTCGGACCTAGCTTCATCTCAGATACGCAGTATTTT
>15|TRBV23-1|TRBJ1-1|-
CASSQSLVMNTEAFF
TGCGCCAGCAGTCAATCGTTGGTTATGAACACTGAAGCTTTCTTT
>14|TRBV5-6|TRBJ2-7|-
CASSLGARGYEQYF
TGTGCCAGCAGCTTGGGGGCTCGGGGCTACGAGCAGTACTTC
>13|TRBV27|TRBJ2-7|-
CASSSGHRYEQYF
TGTGCCAGCAGTTCCGGACACCGCTACGAGCAGTACTTC
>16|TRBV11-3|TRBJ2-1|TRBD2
CASNGGRPFFYNEQFF
TGTGCCAGCAACGGCGGGAGACCATTTTTCTACAATGAGCAGTTCTTC
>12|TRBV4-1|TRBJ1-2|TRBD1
CASSHRDSKLTF
TGCGCCAGCAGCCACCGGGACAGCAAGCTTACCTTC
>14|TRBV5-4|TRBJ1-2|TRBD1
CASSKDRADYGYTF
TGTGCCAGCAGCAAGGACAGGGCTGACTATGGCTACACCTTC
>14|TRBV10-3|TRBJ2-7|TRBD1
CAISGQGAMYEQYF
TGTGCCATCAGTGGCCAGGGGGCGATGTACGAGCAGTACTTC
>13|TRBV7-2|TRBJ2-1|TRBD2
CASSQSGSNEQFF
TGTGCCAGCAGCCAGAGCGGGAGCAATGAGCAGTTCTTC
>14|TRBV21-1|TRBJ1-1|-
CASTTGCIGTEAFF
TGTGCCAGCACCACAGGGTGCATCGGAACTGAAGCTTTCTTT
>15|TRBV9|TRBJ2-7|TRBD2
CASSVDGREGQKQYF
TGTGCCAGCAGCGTAGATGGGCGGGAGGGCCAGAAGCAGTACTTC
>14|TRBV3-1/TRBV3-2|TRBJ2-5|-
CASSQEHGSGSQYF
TGTGCCAGCAGCCAAGAGCACGGGAGCGGGTCCCAGTACTTC
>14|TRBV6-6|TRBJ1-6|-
CASSYQDSNSPLHF
TGTGCCAGCAGTTATCAGGACAGTAATTCACCCCTCCACTTT
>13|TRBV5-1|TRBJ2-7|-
CASSWDTYYEQYF
TGCGCCAGCAGCTGGGACACCTACTACGAGCAGTACTTC
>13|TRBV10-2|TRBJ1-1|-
CASAGQKNTEAFF
TGCGCCAGCGCCGGACAGAAGAACACTGAAGCTTTCTTT
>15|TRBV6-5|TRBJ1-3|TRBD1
CASSRGTGNGNTIYF
TGTGCCAGCAGTCGGGGGACAGGGAACGGAAACACCATATATTTT
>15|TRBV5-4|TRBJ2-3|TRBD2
CASSTGGPSGSTQYF
TGTGCCAGCAGCACGGGGGGGCCCTCGGGGAGTACGCAGTATTTT
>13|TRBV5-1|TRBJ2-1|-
CASSLASRDEQFF
TGCGCCAGCAGCTTGGCTAGCAGGGATGAGCAGTTCTTC
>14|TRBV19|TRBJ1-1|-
CASSILLMNTEAFF
TGTGCCAGTAGTATATTACTCATGAACACTGAAGCTTTCTTT
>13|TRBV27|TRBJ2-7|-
CASSLGQLYEQYF
TGTGCCAGCAGTTTAGGTCAGCTCTACGAGCAGTACTTC
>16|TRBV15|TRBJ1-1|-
CATSRDSGHLNTEAFF
TGTGCCACCAGCAGAGATTCGGGACATTTGAACACTGAAGCTTTCTTT
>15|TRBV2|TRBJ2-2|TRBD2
CASRQLAGAVGELFF
TGTGCCAGCAGGCAACTAGCGGGTGCAGTCGGGGAGCTGTTTTTT
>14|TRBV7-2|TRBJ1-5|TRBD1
CASSYRGGNQPQHF
TGTGCCAGCAGTTACAGGGGTGGGAATCAGCCCCAGCATTTT
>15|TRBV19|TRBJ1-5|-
CASSWGEYSNQPQHF
TGTGCCAGTAGCTGGGGAGAATATAGCAATCAGCCCCAGCATTTT
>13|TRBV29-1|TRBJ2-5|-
CSARRTLGETQYF
TGCAGCGCCCGCCGGACCCTAGGGGAGACCCAGTACTTC
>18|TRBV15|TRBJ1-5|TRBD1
CATSRDPQGQAVHQPQHF
TGTGCCACCAGCAGAGATCCTCAGGGACAGGCAGTTCATCAGCCCCAGCATTTT
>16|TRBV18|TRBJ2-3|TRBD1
CASSPDRGFVGDTQYF
TGTGCCAGCTCACCAGACAGGGGTTTCGTCGGAGATACGCAGTATTTT
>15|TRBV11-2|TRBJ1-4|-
CASSSSDTQNEKLFF
TGTGCCAGCAGCTCTTCGGACACTCAGAATGAAAAACTGTTTTTT
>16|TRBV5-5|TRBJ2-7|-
CASSPSRQTSSYEQYF
TGTGCCAGCAGCCCCTCCCGGCAGACAAGCTCCTACGAGCAGTACTTC
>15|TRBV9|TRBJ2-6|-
CASSAQGIGANVLTF
TGTGCCAGCAGCGCCCAGGGAATTGGGGCCAACGTCCTGACTTTC
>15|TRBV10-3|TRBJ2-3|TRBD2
CAIKAGGTSTDTQYF
TGTGCCATCAAGGCGGGGGGTACTAGCACAGATACGCAGTATTTT
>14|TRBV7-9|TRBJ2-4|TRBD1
CASSRRDRGNIQYF
TGTGCCAGCAGCCGGCGGGACAGGGGGAACATTCAGTACTTC
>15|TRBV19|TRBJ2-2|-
CASSLREQGPGELFF
TGTGCCAGTAGTCTCCGGGAACAGGGCCCCGGGGAGCTGTTTTTT
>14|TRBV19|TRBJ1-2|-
CASSIKGRDYGYTF
TGTGCCAGTAGTATTAAGGGTCGAGACTATGGCTACACCTTC
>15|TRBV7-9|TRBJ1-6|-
CASSPSPAENSPLHF
TGTGCCAGCAGCCCATCACCAGCCGAAAATTCACCCCTCCACTTT
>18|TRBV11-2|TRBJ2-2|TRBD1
CASSHVHPGTGDTGELFF
TGTGCCAGCAGCCATGTTCACCCCGGGACAGGGGACACCGGGGAGCTGTTTTTT